The subject of this entry is one T cell receptor (beta chain). This clonotype was seen a few times. What this receptor recognizes is not known. No base quality values were provided; no much bigger clone lies one nucleotide off. TCR beta CDR3 regions were amplified from RNA transcripts. A first-round RT-PCR of the TCR CDR3 used the HTBI primer set with the Qiagen OneStep RT-PCR kit. The libraries were constructed in a second round of multiplex PCR and then size-selected and purified. Sequencing of the libraries was done on an Illumina HiSeq2000 using paired-end 100 bp reads. The original methods were these. SOAPnuke was used to process the raw data, removing reads that contained adapters or uncalled bases, had a mean Phred below 15, or lacked an exact match to the constant primer or identifier. High-quality paired reads were merged using COPE v1.2.5, and each unique nucleotide sequence was defined as a clonotype. Clonotypes were aligned to IMGT TRBV, TRBD and TRBJ reference segments using MiTCR v1.1. Only V-J combinations with frequency above 0.0001, covering 98% to 99.2% of repertoires, were analysed. A TCS score was defined as the ratio of F50 (clonal expansion) to E x V (chaos), with BLOSUM62-based TCRdist applied between CDR3 peptides within each V-J. Welch's t-statistics and random forest reduced roughly 540 V-J features to 13, which were used in a naive Bayes classifier (R e1071). The Morisita-Horn index was used to measure how similar the thyroid and blood repertoires were. Using fastp trimming at Q25 and MiXCR clonotype assembly, TCRdb reanalyzed the public sequencing data and kept in-frame beta chains. Rows matching on CDR3 protein sequence are summarized as one entry with the most common DNA and genes. TCRdb, rather than the study authors, made the V and J calls. This sample gives roughly 840,000 distinct CDR3 sequences in total; roughly 40% of them show up just once. The ten largest clonotypes hold over 8% of the sample.

V is reduced by 4 bases and J by 3 bases, leaving a spacing of 16 bases between them. From cysteine to phenylalanine, the CDR3 is 15 amino acids long. Just the 45-base CDR3 DNA is kept, in frame starting at base 1. Sequences SGHNT (CDR1) and YYREEE (CDR2) are obtained from the germline V gene (reference sequence). The data stem from a study of T cells in Graves' hyperthyroidism and ophthalmopathy (dated by TCRdb to the late 2010s). Concerning the study at large: Peripheral blood was collected at initial diagnosis, before any treatment. To identify distinguishing TCR V-J signatures, a discovery cohort of around 100 patients was used, comprising some 45 with Graves' ophthalmopathy and under 60 with stable Graves' hyperthyroidism. An independent validation cohort of 18 to 20 hyperthyroidism patients and about 15 patients who later progressed to ophthalmopathy tested prospective prediction of ophthalmopathy. For training and testing, the 100 or so patients in the discovery cohort were randomly divided in a 7:3 ratio. In several Graves' hyperthyroidism patients, the study also compared T-cell repertoires from thyroid tissue with T-cell repertoires from blood. Following sampling, methimazole starting at 30 mg daily was given to hyperthyroidism patients, and high-dose intravenous methylprednisolone was given to ophthalmopathy patients. According to the paper, TCR Vbeta CDR3 sequencing was carried out on approximately 140 peripheral blood samples, which came from fewer than 50 ophthalmopathy, around 74 hyperthyroidism and approximately 17 progressor patients.

A patient counted as having stable Graves' hyperthyroidism if no progression to ophthalmopathy occurred over 18 months of follow-up. Hyperthyroidism patients were newly diagnosed, with disease duration under 2 months, and aged 18 to 65 years. Exclusion was applied to patients with uncontrolled infections, other autoimmune diseases, pregnancy or lactation. Diagnoses were based on clinical symptoms, serum thyroxine and TRAb, thyroid ultrasound and orbital computed tomography. Ficoll-Paque density gradient centrifugation was used to isolate PBMCs from around 9.1 ml of fresh peripheral blood. Total RNA was extracted with Trizol reagent, and quality was checked on an Agilent 2100 Bioanalyzer. The research as a whole found: Sample size was not statistically predetermined, and blinding of investigators to group allocation was not performed. In validation, the model predicted progression to ophthalmopathy with around 71% sensitivity and approximately 78% specificity, a median of approximately 6.7 months before onset. Most expanded thyroid clonotypes (frequency above 0.001) were also detected in blood, a finding suggesting that blood repertoires may reflect thyroid immune responses. A 13 V-J signature model separated ophthalmopathy from stable hyperthyroidism, with 87.88% sensitivity and roughly 82% specificity in cross-validation and 80%/75% in testing.

The chain couples TRBV5-4 to TRBJ1-2; a tentative D match to TRBD1 spans 5 bases. The receptor's source is a man in his late teens or twenties with Graves' hyperthyroidism. The sequenced sample was blood. CDR3 protein: CASSARLGRDYGYTF. The nucleotide sequence reads TGTGCCAGCAGCGCCCGCCTGGGACGGGACTATGGCTACACCTTC.